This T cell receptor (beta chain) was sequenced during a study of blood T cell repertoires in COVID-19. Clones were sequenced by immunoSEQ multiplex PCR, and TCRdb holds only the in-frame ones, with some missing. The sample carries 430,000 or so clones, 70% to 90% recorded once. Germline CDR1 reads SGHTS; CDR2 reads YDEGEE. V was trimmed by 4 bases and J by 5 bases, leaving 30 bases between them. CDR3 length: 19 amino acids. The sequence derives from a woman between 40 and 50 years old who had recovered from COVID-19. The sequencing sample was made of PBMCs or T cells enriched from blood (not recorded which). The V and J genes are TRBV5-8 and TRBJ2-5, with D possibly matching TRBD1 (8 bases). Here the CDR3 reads CASSREGGAGGLPSETQYF. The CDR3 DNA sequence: TGTGCCAGCAGCCGCGAAGGGGGGGCAGGGGGCCTCCCAAGTGAGACCCAGTACTTC.